The subject of this entry is one T cell receptor (beta chain). Antigen specificity is unknown. The V gene's germline CDR1 is MNHNS and CDR2 SASEGT. The CDR3 totals 15 residues. The ends lost 1 base at V and 7 bases at J; junction bases unmatched: 8. The data were taken from a study of blood T cells in healthy people across ages. Study-level background: About one barcoded beta molecule per two T cells came from capture by template switching. Study-level points and caveats: Bulk PBMC profiling left naive and antigen-experienced comparisons inconclusive. Age showed a roughly linear inverse relationship with TCR beta diversity per million T cells.

For the second PCR, which ran for roughly 7 to 11 cycles, a sample-barcoded 5' primer and a J-beta primer mix were used. Each cDNA molecule was tagged by a template-switch adaptor that had 12 random nucleotides. Each CDR3 protein is one row after TCRdb ran MiXCR on the 5' RACE reads. The table lists about 1,400,000 distinct CDR3 sequences, 42% of them singletons. The sample consisted of blood. The V and J genes are TRBV6-1 and TRBJ2-7, with TRBD1 matching over 9 bases. The receptor was isolated from a woman younger than 30 in good health. CDR3 amino acids: CASSEGRGQGREQYF. DNA for the CDR3: TGTGCCAGCAGTGAAGGAAGGGGACAGGGTCGTGAGCAGTACTTC.